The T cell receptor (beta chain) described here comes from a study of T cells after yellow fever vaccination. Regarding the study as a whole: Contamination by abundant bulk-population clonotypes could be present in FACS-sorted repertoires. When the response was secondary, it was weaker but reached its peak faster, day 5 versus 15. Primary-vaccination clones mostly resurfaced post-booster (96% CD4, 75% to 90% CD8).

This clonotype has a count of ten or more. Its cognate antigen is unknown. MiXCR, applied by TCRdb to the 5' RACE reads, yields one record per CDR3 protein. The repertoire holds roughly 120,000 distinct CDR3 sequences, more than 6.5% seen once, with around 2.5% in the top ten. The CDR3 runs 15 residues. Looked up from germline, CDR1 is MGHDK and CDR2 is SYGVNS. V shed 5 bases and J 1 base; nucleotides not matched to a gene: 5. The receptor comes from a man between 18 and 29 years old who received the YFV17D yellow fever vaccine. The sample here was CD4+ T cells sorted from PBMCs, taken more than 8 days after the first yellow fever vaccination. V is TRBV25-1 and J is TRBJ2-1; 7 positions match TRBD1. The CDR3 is CASSSGRGSYNEQFF. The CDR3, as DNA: TGTGCCAGCAGTAGTGGCAGGGGGTCCTACAATGAGCAGTTCTTC.